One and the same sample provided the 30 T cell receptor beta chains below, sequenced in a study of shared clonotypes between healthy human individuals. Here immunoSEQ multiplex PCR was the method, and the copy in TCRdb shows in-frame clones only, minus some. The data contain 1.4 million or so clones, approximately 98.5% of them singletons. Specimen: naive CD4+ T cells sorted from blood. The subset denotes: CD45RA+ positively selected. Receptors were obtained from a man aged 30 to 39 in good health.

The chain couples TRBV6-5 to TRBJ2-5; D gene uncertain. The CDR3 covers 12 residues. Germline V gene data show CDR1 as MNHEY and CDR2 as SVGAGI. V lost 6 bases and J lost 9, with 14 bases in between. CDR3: CASSARAPAQYF. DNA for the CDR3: TGTGCCAGCAGCGCCCGCGCCCCGGCCCAGTACTTC.

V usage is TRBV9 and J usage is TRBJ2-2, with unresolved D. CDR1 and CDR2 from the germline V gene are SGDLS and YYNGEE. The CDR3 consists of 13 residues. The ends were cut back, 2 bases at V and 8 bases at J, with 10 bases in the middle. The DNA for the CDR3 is TGTGCCAGCAGCGTCTTTGGATTGGGGGAGCTGTTTTTT. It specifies CASSVFGLGELFF. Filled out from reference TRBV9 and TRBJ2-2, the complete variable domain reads DSGVTQTPKHLITATGQRVTLRCSPRSGDLSVYWYQQSLDQGLQFLIQYYNGEERAKGNILERFSAQQFPDLHSELNLSSLELGDSALYFCASSVFGLGELFFGEGSRLTVL.

The chain's CDR3 is CASSLGSGSRGRETQYF. Written as DNA, the CDR3 is TGCGCCAGCAGCTTGGGTAGCGGGAGTCGTGGGAGAGAGACCCAGTACTTC. This rearrangement joins TRBV5-1 to TRBJ2-5; the match to TRBD2 covers 9 bases. CDR3 length: 17 residues. V shed 0 bases and J 4 bases; nucleotides not matched to a gene: 10. Per germline, CDR1 SGHRS and CDR2 YFSETQ. The entire variable domain, with the rest obtained from reference TRBV5-1 and TRBJ2-5, is as follows: KAGVTQTPRYLIKTRGQQVTLSCSPISGHRSVSWYQQTPGQGLQFLFEYFSETQRNKGNFPGRFSGRQFSNSRSEMNVSTLELGDSALYLCASSLGSGSRGRETQYFGPGTRLLVL.

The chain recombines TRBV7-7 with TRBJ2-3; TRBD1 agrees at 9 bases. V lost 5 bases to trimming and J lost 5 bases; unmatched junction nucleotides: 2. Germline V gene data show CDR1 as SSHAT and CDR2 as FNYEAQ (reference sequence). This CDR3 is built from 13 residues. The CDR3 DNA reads TGTGCCAGCAGCGGACAGGGGAAAGATACGCAGTATTTT. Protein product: CASSGQGKDTQYF. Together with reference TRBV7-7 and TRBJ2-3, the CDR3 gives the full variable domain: GAGVSQSPRYKVTKRGQDVTLRCDPISSHATLYWYQQALGQGPEFLTYFNYEAQPDKSGLPSDRFSAERPEGSISTLTIQRTEQRDSAMYRCASSGQGKDTQYFGPGTRLTVL.

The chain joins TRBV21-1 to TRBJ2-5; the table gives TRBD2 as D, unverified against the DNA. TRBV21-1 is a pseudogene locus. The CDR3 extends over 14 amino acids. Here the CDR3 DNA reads TGTGCCAGCCCCCTCCCGCGAGTCCCAGAGACCCAGTACTTC. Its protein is CASPLPRVPETQYF.

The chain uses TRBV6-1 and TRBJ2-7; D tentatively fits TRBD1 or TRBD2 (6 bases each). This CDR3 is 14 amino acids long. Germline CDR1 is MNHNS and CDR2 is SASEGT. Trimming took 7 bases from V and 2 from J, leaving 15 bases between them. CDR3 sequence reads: CASTLWRDTYEQYF. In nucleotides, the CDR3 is TGTGCCAGCACCTTATGGAGGGACACCTACGAGCAGTACTTC.

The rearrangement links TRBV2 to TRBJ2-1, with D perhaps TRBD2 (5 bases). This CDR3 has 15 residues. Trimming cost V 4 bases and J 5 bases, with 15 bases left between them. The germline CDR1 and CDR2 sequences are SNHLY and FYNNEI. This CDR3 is CASSVEGVIHNEQFF. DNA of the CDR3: TGTGCCAGCAGTGTTGAGGGAGTCATCCACAATGAGCAGTTCTTC. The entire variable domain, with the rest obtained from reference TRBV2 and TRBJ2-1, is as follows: EPEVTQTPSHQVTQMGQEVILRCVPISNHLYFYWYRQILGQKVEFLVSFYNNEISEKSEIFDDQFSVERPDGSNFTLKIRSTKLEDSAMYFCASSVEGVIHNEQFFGPGTRLTVL.

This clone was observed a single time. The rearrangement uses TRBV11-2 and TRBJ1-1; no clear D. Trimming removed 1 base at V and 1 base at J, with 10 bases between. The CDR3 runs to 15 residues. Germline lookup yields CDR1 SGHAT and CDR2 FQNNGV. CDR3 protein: CASSLVGKKNTEAFF. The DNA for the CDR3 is TGTGCCAGCAGCTTAGTTGGGAAAAAGAACACTGAAGCTTTCTTT. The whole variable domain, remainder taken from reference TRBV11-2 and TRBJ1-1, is EAGVAQSPRYKIIEKRQSVAFWCNPISGHATLYWYQQILGQGPKLLIQFQNNGVVDDSQLPKDRFSAERLKGVDSTLKIQPAKLEDSAVYLCASSLVGKKNTEAFFGQGTRLTVV.

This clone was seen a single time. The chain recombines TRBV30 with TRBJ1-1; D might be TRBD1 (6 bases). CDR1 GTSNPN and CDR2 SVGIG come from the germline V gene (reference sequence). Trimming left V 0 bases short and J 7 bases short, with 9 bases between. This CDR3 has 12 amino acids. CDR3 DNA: TGTGCCTGGAGTGTCAGGGGCAGTGAAGCTTTCTTT. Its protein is CAWSVRGSEAFF.

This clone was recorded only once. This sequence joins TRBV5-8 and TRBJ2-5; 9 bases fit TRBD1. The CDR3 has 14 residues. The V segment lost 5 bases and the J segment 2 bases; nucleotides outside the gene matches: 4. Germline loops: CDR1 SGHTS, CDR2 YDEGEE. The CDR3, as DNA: TGTGCCAGCAGGTTGACAGGGGGGCAAGAGACCCAGTACTTC. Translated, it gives CASRLTGGQETQYF.

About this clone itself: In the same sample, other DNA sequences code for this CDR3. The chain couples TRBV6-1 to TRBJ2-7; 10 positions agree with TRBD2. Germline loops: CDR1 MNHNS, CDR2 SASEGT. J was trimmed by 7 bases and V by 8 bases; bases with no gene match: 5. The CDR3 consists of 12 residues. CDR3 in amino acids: CASRLAGGEQYF. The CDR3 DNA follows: TGTGCCAGCCGACTAGCGGGCGGGGAGCAGTACTTC.

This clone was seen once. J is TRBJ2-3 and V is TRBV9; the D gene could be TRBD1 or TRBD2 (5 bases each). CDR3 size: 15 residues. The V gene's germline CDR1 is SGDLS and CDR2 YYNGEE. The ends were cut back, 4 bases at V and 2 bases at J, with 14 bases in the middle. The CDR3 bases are TGTGCCAGCAGCAGCCGGGACCCTTACACAGATACGCAGTATTTT. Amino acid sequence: CASSSRDPYTDTQYF.

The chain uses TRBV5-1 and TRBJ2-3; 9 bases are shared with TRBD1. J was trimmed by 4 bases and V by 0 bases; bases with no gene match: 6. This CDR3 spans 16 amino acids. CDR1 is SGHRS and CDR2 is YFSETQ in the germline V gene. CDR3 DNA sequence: TGCGCCAGCAGCTTGGGGTCAACAGGGGGCTCAGATACGCAGTATTTT. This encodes CASSLGSTGGSDTQYF. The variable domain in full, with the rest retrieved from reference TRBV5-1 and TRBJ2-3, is KAGVTQTPRYLIKTRGQQVTLSCSPISGHRSVSWYQQTPGQGLQFLFEYFSETQRNKGNFPGRFSGRQFSNSRSEMNVSTLELGDSALYLCASSLGSTGGSDTQYFGPGTRLTVL.

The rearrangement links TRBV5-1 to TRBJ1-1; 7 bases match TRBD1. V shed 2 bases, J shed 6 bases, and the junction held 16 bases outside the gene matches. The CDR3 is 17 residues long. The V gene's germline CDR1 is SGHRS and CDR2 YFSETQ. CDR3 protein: CASSLQGKGGTAAEAFF. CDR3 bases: TGCGCCAGCAGCTTACAGGGGAAAGGGGGTACAGCGGCTGAAGCTTTCTTT.

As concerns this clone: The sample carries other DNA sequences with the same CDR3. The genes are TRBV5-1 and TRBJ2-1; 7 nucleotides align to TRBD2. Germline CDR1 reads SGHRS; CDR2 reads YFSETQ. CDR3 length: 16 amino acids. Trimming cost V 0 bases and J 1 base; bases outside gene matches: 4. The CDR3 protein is CASSLGLAASYNEQFF. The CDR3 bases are TGCGCCAGCAGCTTGGGGCTAGCGGCTTCCTACAATGAGCAGTTCTTC.

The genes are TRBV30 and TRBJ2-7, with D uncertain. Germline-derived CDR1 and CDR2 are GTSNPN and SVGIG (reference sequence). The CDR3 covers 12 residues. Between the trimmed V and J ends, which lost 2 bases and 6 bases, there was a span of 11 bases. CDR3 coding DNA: TGTGCCTGGAGTTTCGCTTTCTCCGAGCAGTACTTC. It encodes CAWSFAFSEQYF.

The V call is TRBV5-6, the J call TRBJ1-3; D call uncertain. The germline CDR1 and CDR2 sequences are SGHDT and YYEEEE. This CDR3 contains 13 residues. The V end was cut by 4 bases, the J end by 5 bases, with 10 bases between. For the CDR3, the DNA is TGTGCCAGCAGCACCTCGGGGAGAAACACCATATATTTT. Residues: CASSTSGRNTIYF.

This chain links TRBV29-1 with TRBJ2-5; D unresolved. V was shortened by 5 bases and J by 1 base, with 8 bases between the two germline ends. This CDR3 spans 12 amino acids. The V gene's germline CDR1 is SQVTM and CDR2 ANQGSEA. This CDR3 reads CSVLYLQETQYF. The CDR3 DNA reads TGCAGCGTTCTATATCTCCAAGAGACCCAGTACTTC.

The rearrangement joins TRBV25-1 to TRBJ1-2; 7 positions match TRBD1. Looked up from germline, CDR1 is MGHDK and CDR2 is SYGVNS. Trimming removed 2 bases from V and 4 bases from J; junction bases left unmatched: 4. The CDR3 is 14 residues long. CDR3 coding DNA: TGTGCCAGCAGTGAACAACAGGGGATCTATGGCTACACCTTC. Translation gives CASSEQQGIYGYTF.

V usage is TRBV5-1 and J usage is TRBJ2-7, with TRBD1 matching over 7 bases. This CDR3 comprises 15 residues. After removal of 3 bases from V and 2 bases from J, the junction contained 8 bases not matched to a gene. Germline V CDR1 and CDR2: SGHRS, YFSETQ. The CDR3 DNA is TGCGCCAGCAGCTCTTACAGGGGCCGTACCTACGAGCAGTACTTC. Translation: CASSSYRGRTYEQYF.

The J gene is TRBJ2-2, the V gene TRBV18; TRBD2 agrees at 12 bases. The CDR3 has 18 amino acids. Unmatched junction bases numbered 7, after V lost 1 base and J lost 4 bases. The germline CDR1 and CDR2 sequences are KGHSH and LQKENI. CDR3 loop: CASSPRVGLAGSTGELFF. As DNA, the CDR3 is TGTGCCAGCTCACCACGTGTAGGACTAGCGGGAAGCACCGGGGAGCTGTTTTTT.

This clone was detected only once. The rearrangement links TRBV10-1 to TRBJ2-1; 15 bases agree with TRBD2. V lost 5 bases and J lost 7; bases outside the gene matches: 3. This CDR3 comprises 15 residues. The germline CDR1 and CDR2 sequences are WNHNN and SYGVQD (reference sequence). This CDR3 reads CASSRTSGRGNEQFF. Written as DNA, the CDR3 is TGCGCCAGCAGTCGGACTAGCGGGAGGGGGAATGAGCAGTTCTTC.

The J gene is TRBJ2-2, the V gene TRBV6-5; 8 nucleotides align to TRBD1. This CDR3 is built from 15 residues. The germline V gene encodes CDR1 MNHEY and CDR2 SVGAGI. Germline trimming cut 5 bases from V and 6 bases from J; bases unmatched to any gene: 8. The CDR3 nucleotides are TGTGCCAGCAGTAAGAGGCAGGGGGCGGCCGGGGAGCTGTTTTTT. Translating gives CASSKRQGAAGELFF.

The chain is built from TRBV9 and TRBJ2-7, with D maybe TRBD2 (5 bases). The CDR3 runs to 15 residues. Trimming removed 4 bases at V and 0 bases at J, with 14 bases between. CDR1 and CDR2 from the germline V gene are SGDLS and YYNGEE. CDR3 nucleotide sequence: TGTGCCAGCAGCACACGCCCGGGAAGCTCCTACGAGCAGTACTTC. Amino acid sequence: CASSTRPGSSYEQYF.

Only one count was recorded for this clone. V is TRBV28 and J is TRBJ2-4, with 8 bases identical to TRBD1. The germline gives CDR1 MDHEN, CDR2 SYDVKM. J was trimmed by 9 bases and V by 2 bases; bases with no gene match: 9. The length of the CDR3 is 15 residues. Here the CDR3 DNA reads TGTGCCAGCAGTTTAAATCCCGGGACAGGACCCATTCAGTACTTC. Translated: CASSLNPGTGPIQYF.

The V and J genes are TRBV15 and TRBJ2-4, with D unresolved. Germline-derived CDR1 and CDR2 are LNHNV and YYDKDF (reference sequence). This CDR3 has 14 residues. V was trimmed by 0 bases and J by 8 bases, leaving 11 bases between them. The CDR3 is CATSRDLVLDIQYF. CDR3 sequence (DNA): TGTGCCACCAGCAGAGATCTAGTTCTAGACATTCAGTACTTC.

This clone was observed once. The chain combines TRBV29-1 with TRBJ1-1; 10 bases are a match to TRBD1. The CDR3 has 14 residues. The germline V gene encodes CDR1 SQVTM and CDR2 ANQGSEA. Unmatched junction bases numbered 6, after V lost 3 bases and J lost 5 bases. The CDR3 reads CSVDNSGQGTEAFF. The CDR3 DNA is TGCAGCGTTGACAATTCGGGACAGGGGACTGAAGCTTTCTTT.

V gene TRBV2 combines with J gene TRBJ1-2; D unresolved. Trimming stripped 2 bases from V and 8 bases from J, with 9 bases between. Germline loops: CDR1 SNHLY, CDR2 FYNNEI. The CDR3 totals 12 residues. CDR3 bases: TGTGCCAGCAGTGAATCTGGGCCCGGCTACACCTTC. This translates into CASSESGPGYTF. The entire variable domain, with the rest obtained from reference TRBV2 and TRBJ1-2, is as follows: EPEVTQTPSHQVTQMGQEVILRCVPISNHLYFYWYRQILGQKVEFLVSFYNNEISEKSEIFDDQFSVERPDGSNFTLKIRSTKLEDSAMYFCASSESGPGYTFGSGTRLTVV.

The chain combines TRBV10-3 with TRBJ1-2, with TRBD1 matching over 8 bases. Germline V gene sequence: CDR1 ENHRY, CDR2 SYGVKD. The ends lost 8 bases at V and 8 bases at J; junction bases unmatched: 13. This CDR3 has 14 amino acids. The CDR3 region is CAIAPDRDSGGYTF. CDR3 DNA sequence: TGTGCCATCGCTCCGGACAGGGATTCAGGAGGCTACACCTTC.

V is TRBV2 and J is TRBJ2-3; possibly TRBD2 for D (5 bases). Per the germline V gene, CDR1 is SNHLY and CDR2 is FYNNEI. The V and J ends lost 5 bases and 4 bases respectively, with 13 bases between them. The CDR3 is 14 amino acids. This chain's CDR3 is CASSRWAGADTQYF. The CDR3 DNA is TGTGCCAGCAGTCGGTGGGCGGGCGCAGATACGCAGTATTTT.